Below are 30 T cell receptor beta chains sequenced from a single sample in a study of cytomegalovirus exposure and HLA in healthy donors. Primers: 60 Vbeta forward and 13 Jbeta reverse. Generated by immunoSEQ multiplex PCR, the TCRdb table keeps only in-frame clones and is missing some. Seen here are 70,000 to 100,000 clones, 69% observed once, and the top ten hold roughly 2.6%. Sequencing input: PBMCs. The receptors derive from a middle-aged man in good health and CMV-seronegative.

The CDR3 sequence is CASSPRGQGGTEAFF. The CDR3 DNA reads as TGTGCCAGCAGCCCAAGGGGACAGGGTGGGACTGAAGCTTTCTTT. V is TRBV7-2 and J is TRBJ1-1; TRBD1 agrees at 9 bases. Germline V gene sequence: CDR1 SGHTA, CDR2 FQGNSA. V dropped 5 bases and J dropped 5; count of bases not matched to a gene: 9. This CDR3 region has 15 residues. Drawing the rest from reference TRBV7-2 and TRBJ1-1, the complete variable domain is GAGVSQSPSNKVTEKGKDVELRCDPISGHTALYWYRQSLGQGLEFLIYFQGNSAPDKSGLPSDRFSAERTGGSVSTLTIQRTQQEDSAVYLCASSPRGQGGTEAFFGQGTRLTVV.

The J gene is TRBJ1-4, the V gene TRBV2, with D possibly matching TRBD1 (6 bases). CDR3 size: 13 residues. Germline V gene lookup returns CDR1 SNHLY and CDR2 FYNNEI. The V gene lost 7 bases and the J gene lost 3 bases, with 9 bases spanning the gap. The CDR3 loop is CASNGGPNEKLFF. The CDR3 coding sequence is TGTGCCAGCAACGGGGGGCCTAATGAAAAACTGTTTTTT.

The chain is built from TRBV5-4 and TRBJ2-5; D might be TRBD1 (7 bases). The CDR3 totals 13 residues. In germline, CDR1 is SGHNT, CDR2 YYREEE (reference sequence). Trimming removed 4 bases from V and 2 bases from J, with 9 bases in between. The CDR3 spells CASSAGQQETQYF. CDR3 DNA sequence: TGTGCCAGCAGCGCGGGACAGCAAGAGACCCAGTACTTC.

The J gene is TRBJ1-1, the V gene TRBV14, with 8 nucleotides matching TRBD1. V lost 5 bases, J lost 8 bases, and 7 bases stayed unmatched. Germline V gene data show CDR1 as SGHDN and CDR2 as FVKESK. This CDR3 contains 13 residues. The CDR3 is CASSKVDREEAFF. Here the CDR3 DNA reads TGTGCCAGCAGCAAAGTGGACAGGGAGGAAGCTTTCTTT. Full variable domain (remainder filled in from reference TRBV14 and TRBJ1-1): EAGVTQFPSHSVIEKGQTVTLRCDPISGHDNLYWYRRVMGKEIKFLLHFVKESKQDESGMPNNRFLAERTGGTYSTLKVQPAELEDSGVYFCASSKVDREEAFFGQGTRLTVV.

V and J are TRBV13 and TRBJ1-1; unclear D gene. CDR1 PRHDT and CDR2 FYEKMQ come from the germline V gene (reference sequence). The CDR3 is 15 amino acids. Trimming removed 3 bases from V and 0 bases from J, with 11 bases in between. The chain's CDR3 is CASSFSGFLNTEAFF. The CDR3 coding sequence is TGTGCCAGCAGCTTTTCGGGGTTCTTGAACACTGAAGCTTTCTTT.

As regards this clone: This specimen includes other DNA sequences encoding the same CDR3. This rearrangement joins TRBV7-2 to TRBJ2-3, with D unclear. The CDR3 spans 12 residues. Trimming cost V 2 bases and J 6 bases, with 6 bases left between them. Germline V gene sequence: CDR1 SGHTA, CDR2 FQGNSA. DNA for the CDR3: TGTGCCAGCAGCTTATTTGCGGATACGCAGTATTTT. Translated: CASSLFADTQYF.

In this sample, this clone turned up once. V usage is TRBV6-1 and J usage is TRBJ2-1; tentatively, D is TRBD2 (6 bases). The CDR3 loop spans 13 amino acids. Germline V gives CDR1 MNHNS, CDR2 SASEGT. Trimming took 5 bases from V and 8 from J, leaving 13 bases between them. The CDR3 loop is CASSRPAGDEQFF. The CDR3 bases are TGTGCCAGCAGTAGACCAGCGGGTGATGAGCAGTTCTTC.

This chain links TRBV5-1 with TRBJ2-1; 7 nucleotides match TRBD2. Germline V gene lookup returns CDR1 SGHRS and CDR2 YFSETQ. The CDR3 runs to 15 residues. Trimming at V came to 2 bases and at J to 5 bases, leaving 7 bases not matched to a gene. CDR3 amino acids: CASSLTLADHNEQFF. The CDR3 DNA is TGCGCCAGCAGCTTAACCCTAGCGGACCACAATGAGCAGTTCTTC. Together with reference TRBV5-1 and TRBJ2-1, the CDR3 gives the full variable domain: KAGVTQTPRYLIKTRGQQVTLSCSPISGHRSVSWYQQTPGQGLQFLFEYFSETQRNKGNFPGRFSGRQFSNSRSEMNVSTLELGDSALYLCASSLTLADHNEQFFGPGTRLTVL.

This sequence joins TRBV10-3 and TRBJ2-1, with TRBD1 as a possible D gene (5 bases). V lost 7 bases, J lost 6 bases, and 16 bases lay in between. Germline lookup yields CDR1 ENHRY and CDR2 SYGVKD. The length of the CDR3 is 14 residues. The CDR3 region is CAIKRQQEINEQFF. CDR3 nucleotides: TGTGCCATCAAGCGTCAACAGGAAATCAATGAGCAGTTCTTC.

This CDR3 reads CASSRNGYQPQHF. The CDR3 coding sequence is TGTGCCAGCAGCCGCAACGGGTATCAGCCCCAGCATTTT. The chain employs TRBV5-6 and TRBJ1-5, with D hard to call. Trimming stripped 4 bases from V and 5 bases from J, with 10 bases between. The CDR3 totals 13 residues. Germline CDR1 reads SGHDT; CDR2 reads YYEEEE.

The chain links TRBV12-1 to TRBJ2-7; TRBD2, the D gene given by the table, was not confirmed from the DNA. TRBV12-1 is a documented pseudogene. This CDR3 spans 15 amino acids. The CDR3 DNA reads TGTGCCAGCTACCCAGCGGGACGTACCCGCTACGAGCAGTACTTC. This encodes CASYPAGRTRYEQYF.

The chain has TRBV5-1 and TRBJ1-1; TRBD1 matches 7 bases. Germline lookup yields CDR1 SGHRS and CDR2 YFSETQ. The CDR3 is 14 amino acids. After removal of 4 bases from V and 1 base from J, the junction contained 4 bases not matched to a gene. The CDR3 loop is CASSTQGGNTEAFF. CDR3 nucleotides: TGCGCCAGCAGCACCCAGGGGGGGAACACTGAAGCTTTCTTT.

The CDR3 bases are TGTGCCTGGAGTGCGGGAAGAACCACTGGTATAAGCACAGATACGCAGTATTTT. It codes for CAWSAGRTTGISTDTQYF. The gene calls are TRBV30 and TRBJ2-3, with D possibly matching TRBD2 (5 bases). The CDR3 spans 18 residues. Germline V gives CDR1 GTSNPN, CDR2 SVGIG (reference sequence). V lost 1 base to trimming and J lost 0 bases, with 20 bases between them.

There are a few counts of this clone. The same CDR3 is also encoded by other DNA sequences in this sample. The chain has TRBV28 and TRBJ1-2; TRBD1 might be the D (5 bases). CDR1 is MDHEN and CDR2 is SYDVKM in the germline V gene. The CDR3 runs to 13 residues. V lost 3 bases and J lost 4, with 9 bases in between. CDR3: CASSLRGLYGYTF. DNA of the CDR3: TGTGCCAGCAGTTTGAGGGGACTCTATGGCTACACCTTC.

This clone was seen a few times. The CDR3 loop reads CASRLAGLDEQFF. The CDR3 DNA is TGTGCCAGTAGGCTAGCGGGACTCGATGAGCAGTTCTTC. The chain carries TRBV19 and TRBJ2-1, with TRBD2 matching 9 bases. The CDR3 totals 13 residues. The ends lost 6 bases at V and 8 bases at J; junction bases unmatched: 5. Germline values: CDR1 LNHDA, CDR2 SQIVND (reference sequence).

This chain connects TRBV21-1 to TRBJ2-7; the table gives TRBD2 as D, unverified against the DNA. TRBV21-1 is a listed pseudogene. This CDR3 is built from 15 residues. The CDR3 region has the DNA TGTGCCAGCAGCAAAGCGCTTGAGGTCCACCACGAGCAGTACGTC. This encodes CASSKALEVHHEQYV.

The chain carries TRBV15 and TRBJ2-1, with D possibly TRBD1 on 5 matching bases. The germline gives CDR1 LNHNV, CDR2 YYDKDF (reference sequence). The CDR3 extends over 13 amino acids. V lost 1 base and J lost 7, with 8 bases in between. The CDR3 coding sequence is TGTGCCACCAGCAGAGGCAGGGTAAATGAGCAGTTCTTC. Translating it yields CATSRGRVNEQFF.

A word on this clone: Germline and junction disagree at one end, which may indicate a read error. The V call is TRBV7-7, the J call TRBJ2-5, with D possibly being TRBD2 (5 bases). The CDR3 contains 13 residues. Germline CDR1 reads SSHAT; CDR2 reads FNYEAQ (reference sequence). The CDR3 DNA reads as TGTGCTAGCAGACCTGGAGGAGGAGAGACCCAGTACTTC. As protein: CASRPGGGETQYF.

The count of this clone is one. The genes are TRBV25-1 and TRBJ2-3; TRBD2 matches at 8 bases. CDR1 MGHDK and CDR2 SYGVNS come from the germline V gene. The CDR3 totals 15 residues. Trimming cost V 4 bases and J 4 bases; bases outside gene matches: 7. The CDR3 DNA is TGTGCCAGCAGTGTTAGCGGGAAGGGGGCAGATACGCAGTATTTT. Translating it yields CASSVSGKGADTQYF.

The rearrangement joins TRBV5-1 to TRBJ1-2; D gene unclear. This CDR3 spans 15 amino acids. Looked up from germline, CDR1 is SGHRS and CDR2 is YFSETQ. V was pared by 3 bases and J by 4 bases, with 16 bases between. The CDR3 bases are TGCGCCAGCAGCTACGAACCACAGAGTGCCTATGGCTACACCTTC. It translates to CASSYEPQSAYGYTF.

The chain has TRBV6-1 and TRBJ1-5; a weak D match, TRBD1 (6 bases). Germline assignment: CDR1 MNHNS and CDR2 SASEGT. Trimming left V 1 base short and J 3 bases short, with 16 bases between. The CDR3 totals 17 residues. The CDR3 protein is CASSEDPAGALNQPQHF. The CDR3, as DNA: TGTGCCAGCAGTGAAGACCCTGCGGGGGCCCTCAATCAGCCCCAGCATTTT.

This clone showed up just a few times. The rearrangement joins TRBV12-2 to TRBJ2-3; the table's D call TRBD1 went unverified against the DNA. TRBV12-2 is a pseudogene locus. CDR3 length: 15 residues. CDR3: CASRKRTGGTDTQYF. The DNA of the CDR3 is TGTGCAAGTCGGAAGAGGACAGGGGGCACAGATACGCAGTATTTT.

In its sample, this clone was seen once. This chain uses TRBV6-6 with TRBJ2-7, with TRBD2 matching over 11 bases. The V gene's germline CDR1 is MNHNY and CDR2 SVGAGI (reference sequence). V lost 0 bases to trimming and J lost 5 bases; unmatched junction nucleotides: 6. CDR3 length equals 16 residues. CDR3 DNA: TGTGCCAGCAGTTACTCCATAGCGGGAGGGCATGACGAGCAGTACGTC. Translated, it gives CASSYSIAGGHDEQYV.

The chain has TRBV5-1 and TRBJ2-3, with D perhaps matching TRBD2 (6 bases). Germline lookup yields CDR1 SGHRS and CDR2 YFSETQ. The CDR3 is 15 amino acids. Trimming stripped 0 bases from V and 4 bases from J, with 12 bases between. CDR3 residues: CASSLELGGADTQYF. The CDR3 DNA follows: TGCGCCAGCAGCTTGGAGTTGGGGGGAGCAGATACGCAGTATTTT.

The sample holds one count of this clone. In nucleotides, the CDR3 is TGCAGCGTCGCGGACAGCGTCTTAAATGAAAAACTGTTTTTT. Its translation: CSVADSVLNEKLFF. The rearrangement uses TRBV29-1 and TRBJ1-4; possible D gene TRBD1, 6 bases. The germline V gene has CDR1 SQVTM and CDR2 ANQGSEA. Trimming removed 6 bases from V and 5 bases from J, with 16 bases in between. This CDR3 region has 14 residues.

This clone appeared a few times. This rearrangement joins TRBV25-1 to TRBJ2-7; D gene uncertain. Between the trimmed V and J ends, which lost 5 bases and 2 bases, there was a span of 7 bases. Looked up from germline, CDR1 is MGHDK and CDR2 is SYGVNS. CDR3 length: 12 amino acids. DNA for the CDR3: TGTGCCAGCAGTCGCCGGGCCTACGAGCAGTACTTC. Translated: CASSRRAYEQYF.

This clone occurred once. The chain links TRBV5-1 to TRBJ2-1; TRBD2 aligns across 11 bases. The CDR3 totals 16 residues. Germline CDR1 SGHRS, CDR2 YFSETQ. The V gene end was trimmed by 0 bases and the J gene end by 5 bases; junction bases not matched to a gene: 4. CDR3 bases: TGCGCCAGCAGCTTGGCCGGGACTAGCGGAAACAATGAGCAGTTCTTC. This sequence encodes CASSLAGTSGNNEQFF.

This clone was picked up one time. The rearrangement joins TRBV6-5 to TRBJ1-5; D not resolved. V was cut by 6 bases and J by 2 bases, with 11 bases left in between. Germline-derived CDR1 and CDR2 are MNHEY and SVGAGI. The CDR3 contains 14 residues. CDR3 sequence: CASSRSSGNQPQHF. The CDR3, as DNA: TGTGCCAGCAGCCGAAGTAGCGGCAATCAGCCCCAGCATTTT.

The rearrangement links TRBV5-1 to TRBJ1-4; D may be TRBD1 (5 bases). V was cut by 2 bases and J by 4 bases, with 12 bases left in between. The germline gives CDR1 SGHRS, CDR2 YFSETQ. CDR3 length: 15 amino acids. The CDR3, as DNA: TGCGCCAGCAGCTTAGTGGGGCGCGTTAATGAAAAACTGTTTTTT. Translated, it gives CASSLVGRVNEKLFF.

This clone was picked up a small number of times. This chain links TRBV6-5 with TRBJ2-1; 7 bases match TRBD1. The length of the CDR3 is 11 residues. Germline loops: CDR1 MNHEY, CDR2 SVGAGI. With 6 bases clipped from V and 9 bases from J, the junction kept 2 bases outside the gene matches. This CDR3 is CASRTGIEQFF. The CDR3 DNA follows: TGTGCCAGCAGGACAGGGATTGAGCAGTTCTTC.